Reported below is one T cell receptor beta chain. A junction boundary mismatches the germline segment, possibly from a read error. The CDR3 loop spans 20 amino acids. Germline lookup yields CDR1 SGHTA and CDR2 FQGNSA. This record comes from a study of cytomegalovirus exposure and HLA in healthy donors. The repertoire was sequenced with immunoSEQ multiplex PCR; TCRdb's copy has only in-frame clones and lacks some. This sample has about 140,000 clones, with roughly nine tenths found just once. The sample comprised PBMCs. The TCR was taken from a man in his late teens or twenties in good health and CMV-seronegative. The chain is built from TRBV7-2 and TRBJ2-1; 10 bases are a match to TRBD2. The CDR3 region has the DNA TGTGCCAGCAGCCTAGCCCGGGTAGCGGGAGGTCGATGGGGCGGCAATGAGCAGTTCTTC. Residues: CASSLARVAGGRWGGNEQFF.